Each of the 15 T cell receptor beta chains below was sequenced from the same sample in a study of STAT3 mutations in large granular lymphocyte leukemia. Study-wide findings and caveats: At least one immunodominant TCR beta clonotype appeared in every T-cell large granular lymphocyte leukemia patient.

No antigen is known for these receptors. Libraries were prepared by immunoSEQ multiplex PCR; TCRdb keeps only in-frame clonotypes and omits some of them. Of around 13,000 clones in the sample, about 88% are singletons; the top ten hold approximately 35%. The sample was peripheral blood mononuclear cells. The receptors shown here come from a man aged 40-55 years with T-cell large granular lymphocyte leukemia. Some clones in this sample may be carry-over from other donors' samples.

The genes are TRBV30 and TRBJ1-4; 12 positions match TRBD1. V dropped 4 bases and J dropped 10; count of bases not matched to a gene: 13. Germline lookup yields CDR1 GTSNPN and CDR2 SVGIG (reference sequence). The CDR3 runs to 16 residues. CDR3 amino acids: CAWTGTGGVSIGKLFF. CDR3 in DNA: TGTGCCTGGACCGGGACAGGGGGCGTCTCGATTGGAAAACTGTTTTTT.

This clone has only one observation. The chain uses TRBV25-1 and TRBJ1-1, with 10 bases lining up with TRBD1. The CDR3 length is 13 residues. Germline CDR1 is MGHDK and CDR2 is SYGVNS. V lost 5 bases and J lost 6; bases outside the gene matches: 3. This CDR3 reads CASSPGQGAEAFF. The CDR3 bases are TGTGCCAGCAGTCCAGGACAGGGGGCTGAAGCTTTCTTT.

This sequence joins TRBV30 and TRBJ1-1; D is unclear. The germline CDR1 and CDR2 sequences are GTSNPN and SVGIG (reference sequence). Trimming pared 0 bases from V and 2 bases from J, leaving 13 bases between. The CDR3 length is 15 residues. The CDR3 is CAWSVLARINTEAFF. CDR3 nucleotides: TGTGCCTGGAGTGTACTAGCCAGAATAAACACTGAAGCTTTCTTT.

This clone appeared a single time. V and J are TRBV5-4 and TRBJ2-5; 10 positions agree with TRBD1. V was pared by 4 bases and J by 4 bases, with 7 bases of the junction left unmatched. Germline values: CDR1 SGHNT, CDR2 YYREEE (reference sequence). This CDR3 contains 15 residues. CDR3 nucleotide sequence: TGTGCCAGCAGCCCTGACAGGGGGCGCGGAGAGACCCAGTACTTC. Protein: CASSPDRGRGETQYF.

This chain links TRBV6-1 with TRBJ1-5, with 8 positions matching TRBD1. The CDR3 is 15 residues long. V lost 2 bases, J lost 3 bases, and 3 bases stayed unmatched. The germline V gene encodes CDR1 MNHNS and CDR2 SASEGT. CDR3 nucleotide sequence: TGTGCCAGCAGTGAAACAGGGGGTCTCAATCAGCCCCAGCATTTT. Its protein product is CASSETGGLNQPQHF.

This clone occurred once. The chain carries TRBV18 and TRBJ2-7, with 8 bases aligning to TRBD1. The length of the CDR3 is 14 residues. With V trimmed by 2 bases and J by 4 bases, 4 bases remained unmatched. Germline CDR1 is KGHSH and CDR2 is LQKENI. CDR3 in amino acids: CASSPDRGLYEQYF. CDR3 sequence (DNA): TGTGCCAGCTCACCAGACAGGGGATTGTACGAGCAGTACTTC.

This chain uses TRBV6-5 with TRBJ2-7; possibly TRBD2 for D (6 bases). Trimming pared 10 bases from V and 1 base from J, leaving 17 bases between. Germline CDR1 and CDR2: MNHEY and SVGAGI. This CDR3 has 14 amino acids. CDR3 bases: TGTGCCATCAAGGAGGGGCGGGAATCCTACGAGCAGTACTTC. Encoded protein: CAIKEGRESYEQYF.

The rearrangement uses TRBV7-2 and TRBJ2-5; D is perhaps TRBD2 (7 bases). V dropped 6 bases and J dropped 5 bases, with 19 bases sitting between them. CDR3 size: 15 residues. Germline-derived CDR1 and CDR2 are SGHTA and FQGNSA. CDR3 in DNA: TGTGCCAGCAGTACCGGGGGGCTCGTTCGGGAGACCCAGTACTTC. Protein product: CASSTGGLVRETQYF.

In DNA, the CDR3 is TGTGCCTGGGCGACAGGGGGCTACGAGCAGTACTTC. Protein product: CAWATGGYEQYF. The rearrangement links TRBV30 to TRBJ2-7; 9 bases are a match to TRBD1. After removal of 5 bases from V and 3 bases from J, the junction contained 2 bases not matched to a gene. The CDR3 spans 12 residues. CDR1 and CDR2 (germline): GTSNPN, SVGIG (reference sequence).

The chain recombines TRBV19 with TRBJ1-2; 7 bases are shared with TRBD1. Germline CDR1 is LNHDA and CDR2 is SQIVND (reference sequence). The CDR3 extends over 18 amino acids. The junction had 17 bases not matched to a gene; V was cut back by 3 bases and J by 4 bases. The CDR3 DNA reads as TGTGCCAGTAGTATGGGGGGCTCCGGGACAGTGATTTCCTATGGCTACACCTTC. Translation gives CASSMGGSGTVISYGYTF.

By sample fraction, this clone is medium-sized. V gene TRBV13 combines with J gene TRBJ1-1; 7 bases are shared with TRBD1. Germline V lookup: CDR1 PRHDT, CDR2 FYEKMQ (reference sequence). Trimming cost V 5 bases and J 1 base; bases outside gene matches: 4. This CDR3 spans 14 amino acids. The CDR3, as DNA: TGTGCCAGCAGCCACGGGACAGCGAACACTGAAGCTTTCTTT. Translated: CASSHGTANTEAFF.

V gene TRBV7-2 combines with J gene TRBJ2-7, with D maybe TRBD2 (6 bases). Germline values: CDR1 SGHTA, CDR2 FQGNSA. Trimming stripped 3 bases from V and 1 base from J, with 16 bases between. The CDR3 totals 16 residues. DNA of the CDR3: TGTGCCAGCAGCTTTGGTTTCGGGAGAGGGTCCTACGAGCAGTACTTC. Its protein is CASSFGFGRGSYEQYF.

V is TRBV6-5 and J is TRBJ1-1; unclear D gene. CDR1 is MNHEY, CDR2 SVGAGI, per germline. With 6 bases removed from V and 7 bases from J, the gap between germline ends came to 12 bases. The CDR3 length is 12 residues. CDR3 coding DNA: TGTGCCAGCAGCTCCGGGTGGGGTGAAGCTTTCTTT. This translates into CASSSGWGEAFF.

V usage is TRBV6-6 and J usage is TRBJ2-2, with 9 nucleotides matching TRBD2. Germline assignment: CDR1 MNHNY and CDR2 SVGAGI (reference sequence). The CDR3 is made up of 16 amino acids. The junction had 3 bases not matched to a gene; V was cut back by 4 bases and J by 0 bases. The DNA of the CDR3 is TGTGCCAGCAGTTGGGCTAGCGGGGCGAACACCGGGGAGCTGTTTTTT. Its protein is CASSWASGANTGELFF.

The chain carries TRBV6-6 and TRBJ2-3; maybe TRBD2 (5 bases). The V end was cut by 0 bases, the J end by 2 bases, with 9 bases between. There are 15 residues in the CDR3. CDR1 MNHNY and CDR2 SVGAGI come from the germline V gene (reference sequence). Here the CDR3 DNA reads TGTGCCAGCAGTTACTCGATGACTACCACAGATACGCAGTATTTT. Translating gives CASSYSMTTTDTQYF.